The source of this TCR beta chain is a study of Graves' ophthalmopathy and Graves' hyperthyroidism. Study details: Stable hyperthyroidism referred to disease that showed no ophthalmopathy within 18 months of follow-up.

Exclusion criteria comprised other autoimmune diseases, uncontrolled infections, pregnancy or lactation in patients. Clinical symptoms and serum thyroxine were used for diagnosis; TRAb, thyroid ultrasound and orbital computed tomography were also relied on. RNA served as the template for amplifying TCR beta CDR3 regions. Investigators did first-round RT-PCR with HTBI primers, then second-round multiplex PCR. TCRdb re-called the multiplex PCR reads with MiXCR, one entry per CDR3 protein. The data contain more than 1,000,000 distinct CDR3 sequences, around a third of them singletons. Findings and limits, study-wide: Its predictions of ophthalmopathy progression gave the model roughly 71% sensitivity and about 72% specificity.

With V trimmed by 10 bases and J by 5 bases, 9 bases remained unmatched. CDR1 SEHNR and CDR2 FQNEAQ come from the germline V gene (reference sequence). CDR3 size: 13 residues. This clonotype was counted at least ten times. What it recognizes is unknown. The chain has TRBV7-9 and TRBJ2-5; 8 bases match TRBD1. The sample consisted of peripheral blood or thyroid tissue (not recorded which). The TCR originated in an adult man with Graves' hyperthyroidism. The CDR3 spells CANSGTGLETQYF. As DNA, the CDR3 is TGTGCCAACTCCGGGACAGGTCTGGAGACCCAGTACTTC.